What follows are 25 T cell receptor beta chains derived from one specimen sequenced in a study of T cells after yellow fever vaccination. MiXCR, run by TCRdb on the 5' RACE reads, gives a single entry per CDR3 protein. The sample records 500,000 to 550,000 distinct CDR3 sequences, 21% being singletons. Here the sequenced sample was PBMCs, taken around 3 weeks after the first yellow fever vaccination. These receptors were collected from a man aged 18 to 35 who received the YFV17D yellow fever vaccine.

In its sample, this clonotype was seen a few times. The chain couples TRBV4-1 to TRBJ1-5; the D gene is possibly TRBD1 (5 bases). V lost 3 bases to trimming and J lost 2 bases, with 11 bases between them. Germline V gene data show CDR1 as MGHRA and CDR2 as YSYEKL. The CDR3 loop spans 15 amino acids. Written as DNA, the CDR3 is TGCGCCAGCAGCCAGGAAGGAGGGGGCAATCAGCCCCAGCATTTT. Its protein is CASSQEGGGNQPQHF.

This chain uses TRBV7-9 with TRBJ2-3; 8 bases align to TRBD2. There are 13 residues in the CDR3. V shed 8 bases, J shed 5 bases, and the junction held 6 bases outside the gene matches. Germline V gene sequence: CDR1 SEHNR, CDR2 FQNEAQ (reference sequence). CDR3 in amino acids: CASEAGGEDTQYF. The CDR3 DNA reads TGTGCCAGCGAGGCGGGGGGTGAAGATACGCAGTATTTT.

In this sample, this clonotype turned up many times. V gene TRBV5-1 combines with J gene TRBJ2-7, with D possibly being TRBD2 (6 bases). CDR3 length equals 15 residues. CDR1 is SGHRS and CDR2 is YFSETQ in the germline V gene. Trimming took off 2 bases at V and 3 bases at J, with 15 bases between the two ends. CDR3 nucleotides: TGCGCCAGCAGCTTCGGGCAGGGAGGCTACTACGAGCAGTACTTC. Translation: CASSFGQGGYYEQYF.

This clonotype has more than one count but fewer than ten. V usage is TRBV2 and J usage is TRBJ2-7; no firm D call. Trimming took 5 bases from V and 2 from J, leaving 13 bases between them. This CDR3 region has 14 residues. From germline, CDR1 is SNHLY and CDR2 FYNNEI. Here the CDR3 reads CASSSIGMTYEQYF. CDR3 bases: TGTGCCAGCAGTTCTATAGGGATGACCTACGAGCAGTACTTC.

The genes are TRBV5-1 and TRBJ2-2; 7 nucleotides line up with TRBD2. CDR3 length: 15 amino acids. After removal of 4 bases from V and 4 bases from J, the junction contained 7 bases not matched to a gene. CDR1 SGHRS and CDR2 YFSETQ come from the germline V gene. The CDR3: CASSIGTTFTGELFF. In DNA form, the CDR3 reads TGCGCCAGCAGCATAGGGACTACCTTCACCGGGGAGCTGTTTTTT.

This chain links TRBV7-2 with TRBJ2-7; TRBD2 matches 10 bases. Per the germline V gene, CDR1 is SGHTA and CDR2 is FQGNSA. J gave up 7 bases and V 5 bases, and 14 bases lay outside the gene matches. The CDR3 length is 16 residues. The CDR3 DNA reads as TGTGCCAGCAGCCCCTTAGCGGGGGGCGCCACGGGTGAGCAGTACTTC. Translated: CASSPLAGGATGEQYF.

The J gene is TRBJ2-3, the V gene TRBV5-1, with D tentatively TRBD2 (6 bases). The ends were cut back, 1 base at V and 4 bases at J, with 13 bases in the middle. This CDR3 spans 15 amino acids. Germline V lookup: CDR1 SGHRS, CDR2 YFSETQ. CDR3 nucleotide sequence: TGCGCCAGCAGCTTGTATTCTAGCGAACCAGATACGCAGTATTTT. Protein sequence: CASSLYSSEPDTQYF.

Only a few counts were recorded for this clonotype. The chain recombines TRBV7-9 with TRBJ1-2, with no clear D. The CDR3 has 14 amino acids. Germline loops: CDR1 SEHNR, CDR2 FQNEAQ (reference sequence). V was pared by 2 bases and J by 6 bases, with 13 bases between. CDR3 sequence (DNA): TGTGCCAGCAGCTTATACCCGGGAACCCATGGCTACACCTTC. Encoded protein: CASSLYPGTHGYTF.

This clonotype was counted between two and nine times. This sequence joins TRBV18 and TRBJ2-2; D gene unclear. The germline V and J ends were trimmed by 5 bases and 1 base, with 8 bases remaining between them. There are 14 residues in the CDR3. The germline CDR1 and CDR2 sequences are KGHSH and LQKENI. Here the CDR3 reads CASSTAENTGELFF. CDR3 in DNA: TGTGCCAGCTCAACAGCAGAGAACACCGGGGAGCTGTTTTTT.

The V call is TRBV7-9, the J call TRBJ2-5; D possibly corresponds to TRBD2 (7 bases). Germline loops: CDR1 SEHNR, CDR2 FQNEAQ (reference sequence). Trimming left V 7 bases short and J 3 bases short, with 21 bases between. This CDR3 has 16 amino acids. The CDR3 reads CASTGGGETDKETQYF. Written as DNA, the CDR3 is TGTGCCAGCACCGGAGGGGGGGAGACAGATAAAGAGACCCAGTACTTC.

The rearrangement joins TRBV7-9 to TRBJ2-1, with 8 bases identical to TRBD2. The CDR3 spans 15 residues. The J segment lost 8 bases and the V segment lost 6 bases, leaving 12 bases of the junction unmatched. Germline V gene data show CDR1 as SEHNR and CDR2 as FQNEAQ (reference sequence). CDR3 protein: CASSPTGGGLYEQFF. The CDR3 coding sequence is TGTGCCAGCAGTCCAACCGGGGGGGGTCTCTATGAGCAGTTCTTC.

This clonotype was detected a few times. The gene calls are TRBV30 and TRBJ1-5; a weak D match, TRBD1 (5 bases). Germline V gives CDR1 GTSNPN, CDR2 SVGIG (reference sequence). The CDR3 runs to 13 residues. Trimming stripped 4 bases from V and 3 bases from J, with 10 bases between. The CDR3 spells CAWNLGDNQPQHF. CDR3 nucleotides: TGTGCCTGGAATCTAGGGGACAATCAGCCCCAGCATTTT.

The table lists this clonotype with many counts. The chain couples TRBV20-1 to TRBJ2-5; D is unclear. The CDR3 has 11 residues. CDR1 is DFQATT and CDR2 is SNEGSKA in the germline V gene (reference sequence). V lost 3 bases to trimming and J lost 2 bases, with 4 bases between them. The CDR3, as DNA: TGCAGTGCTAGGGGGCAAGAGACCCAGTACTTC. Amino acid sequence: CSARGQETQYF.

This clonotype was recorded a few times. CDR3: CASSQNRDGTDTQYF. CDR3 in DNA: TGTGCCAGCAGCCAAAACAGGGATGGCACAGATACGCAGTATTTT. The chain carries TRBV7-9 and TRBJ2-3; possibly TRBD1 for D (6 bases). Trimming pared 5 bases from V and 1 base from J, leaving 13 bases between. Germline-derived CDR1 and CDR2 are SEHNR and FQNEAQ (reference sequence). This CDR3 region has 15 residues.

V and J are TRBV2 and TRBJ2-3, with a tentative D call TRBD1 (5 bases). CDR1 SNHLY and CDR2 FYNNEI come from the germline V gene. V gave up 0 bases and J gave up 2 bases, with 12 bases separating them. This CDR3 is built from 16 residues. The CDR3 nucleotides are TGTGCCAGCAGTGAAGCGGTGGGGCCTGTCACAGATACGCAGTATTTT. It encodes CASSEAVGPVTDTQYF.

The rearrangement joins TRBV6-5 to TRBJ2-3, with D possibly matching TRBD2 (6 bases). CDR1 and CDR2 from the germline V gene are MNHEY and SVGAGI. Trimming removed 4 bases from V and 6 bases from J, with 14 bases in between. The CDR3 has 14 residues. DNA of the CDR3: TGTGCCAGCAGTTCCTCGACTAGAACTGATACGCAGTATTTT. Translated, it gives CASSSSTRTDTQYF.

The V call is TRBV9, the J call TRBJ1-5; the D is unclear. Trimming cost V 3 bases and J 4 bases, with 14 bases left between them. CDR3 length: 15 amino acids. Germline loops: CDR1 SGDLS, CDR2 YYNGEE. The chain's CDR3 is CASSASALTNQPQHF. The CDR3 DNA follows: TGTGCCAGCAGCGCTTCGGCCCTGACTAATCAGCCCCAGCATTTT.

This clonotype was recorded at least ten times. The chain is built from TRBV18 and TRBJ1-5, with a possible D match to TRBD1 (5 bases). Germline lookup yields CDR1 KGHSH and CDR2 LQKENI. Trimming removed 2 bases from V and 6 bases from J, with 11 bases in between. The CDR3 spans 14 residues. The CDR3, as DNA: TGTGCCAGCTCACCAGAGGCAGGGAGTCAGCCCCAGCATTTT. This gives the protein CASSPEAGSQPQHF.

This chain links TRBV12-3 or TRBV12-4 with TRBJ2-5; the match to TRBD2 covers 13 bases. The CDR3 sequence is 15 residues long. The V gene end was trimmed by 5 bases and the J gene end by 5 bases; junction bases not matched to a gene: 5. The CDR3 protein is CASSPSTSGGETQYF. The CDR3 DNA sequence: TGTGCCAGCAGTCCCTCGACTAGCGGGGGGGAGACCCAGTACTTC.

There are a few counts of this clonotype. This rearrangement joins TRBV15 to TRBJ2-7; no definite D call. Germline CDR1 LNHNV, CDR2 YYDKDF (reference sequence). V was pared by 0 bases and J by 5 bases, with 5 bases between. There are 12 residues in the CDR3. CDR3 nucleotide sequence: TGTGCCACCAGCAGAGATGGGAACGAGCAGTACGTC. This encodes CATSRDGNEQYV.

This chain joins TRBV11-2 and TRBJ1-4; no reliable D call. The CDR3 totals 14 residues. From germline, CDR1 is SGHAT and CDR2 FQNNGV. V was shortened by 1 base and J by 8 bases, with 11 bases between the two germline ends. The CDR3 sequence is CASSLGEWAEKLFF. The CDR3 bases are TGTGCCAGCAGCTTAGGGGAGTGGGCGGAAAAACTGTTTTTT.

The rearrangement uses TRBV7-2 and TRBJ2-5, with D perhaps matching TRBD1 (6 bases). CDR3 size: 15 residues. Germline values: CDR1 SGHTA, CDR2 FQGNSA. With 5 bases removed from V and 1 base from J, the gap between germline ends came to 14 bases. The CDR3 region is CASSRKSGVQETQYF. The CDR3 DNA follows: TGTGCCAGCAGCCGAAAGTCAGGGGTCCAAGAGACCCAGTACTTC.

This chain uses TRBV5-4 with TRBJ2-1; 8 bases map to TRBD1. The V and J ends lost 6 bases and 1 base, in that order; junction bases with no gene match: 9. Germline V gene sequence: CDR1 SGHNT, CDR2 YYREEE (reference sequence). The CDR3 runs to 16 residues. CDR3 bases: TGTGCCAGCAATTCCGGACAGGGAAGGTCCTACAATGAGCAGTTCTTC. Amino acids: CASNSGQGRSYNEQFF.

The CDR3: CASSPRTGGNEKLFF. CDR3 sequence (DNA): TGTGCCAGCAGCCCGCGGACAGGGGGGAATGAAAAACTGTTTTTT. The chain joins TRBV7-8 to TRBJ1-4, with 10 bases that match TRBD1. CDR3 length: 15 amino acids. Germline-derived CDR1 and CDR2 are SGHVS and FQNEAQ. Losses at the gene ends were 5 bases for V and 5 bases for J; bases not matched to a gene: 5.

Ten or more counts support this clonotype. This chain joins TRBV7-2 and TRBJ1-2, with D possibly being TRBD1 (5 bases). Deletions cut 7 bases from V and 1 base from J, with 22 bases between. The CDR3 length is 17 residues. Germline V CDR1 and CDR2: SGHTA, FQGNSA. CDR3 amino acids: CASTNFHGQGFNYGYTF. The CDR3 region has the DNA TGTGCCAGCACTAACTTCCACGGGCAGGGCTTTAACTATGGCTACACCTTC.